The rows below give T cell receptor beta chains drawn from one sample of a study of neurological immune-mediated disorders. MiXCR, run by TCRdb on the 5' RACE reads, gives a single entry per CDR3 protein. The sample has about 48,000 distinct CDR3 sequences, less than 2% seen once; the top ten hold under 2.5%. The sample consisted of PBMCs. The receptors shown here come from a middle-aged woman with multiple sclerosis. Each CDR3 is given with its conserved first and last residue. A D gene is named only where the DNA matches it firmly. Some rows mark clone size as missing; the rest say once, few, many or name a class of expanded clone.

CDR3 DNA: TGTGCCAGCTCGCCCTCCGGGACACAATTCTTCTACGAGCAGTACTTC; CDR3 protein: CASSPSGTQFFYEQYF; J gene: TRBJ2-7; V gene: TRBV18; D gene: .; clone size: many
CDR3 DNA: TGTGCCAGCAGCGCTGGCGATGGCTACACCTTC; CDR3 protein: CASSAGDGYTF; J gene: TRBJ1-2; V gene: TRBV7-9; D gene: .; clone size: many
CDR3 DNA: TGTGCCAGCAGCCCGAGGGACGATGGCTACACCTTC; CDR3 protein: CASSPRDDGYTF; J gene: TRBJ1-2; V gene: TRBV14; D gene: .; clone size: many
CDR3 DNA: TGCAGTGCTAGAAGGGGGGGGGTGGATTCACCCCTCCACTTT; CDR3 protein: CSARRGGVDSPLHF; J gene: TRBJ1-6; V gene: TRBV20-1; D gene: .; clone size: many
CDR3 DNA: TGTGCCAGCAGCCAGGCCCGGGACAGGGGCCTTTCGTCTGGCTACACCTTC; CDR3 protein: CASSQARDRGLSSGYTF; J gene: TRBJ1-2; V gene: TRBV9; D gene: TRBD1; clone size: many
CDR3 DNA: TGTGCCACCAGCAGAGATCGAGTACGGACTGAAGCTTTCTTT; CDR3 protein: CATSRDRVRTEAFF; J gene: TRBJ1-1; V gene: TRBV15; D gene: .; clone size: many
CDR3 DNA: TGCGCCAGCAGCTTCCGCTCTAGCACAGATACGCAGTATTTT; CDR3 protein: CASSFRSSTDTQYF; J gene: TRBJ2-3; V gene: TRBV5-1; D gene: .; clone size: many
CDR3 DNA: TGTGCCAGCAGTACCCAAGACAGGAACTATGGCTACACCTTC; CDR3 protein: CASSTQDRNYGYTF; J gene: TRBJ1-2; V gene: TRBV6-2/TRBV6-3; D gene: .; clone size: many
CDR3 DNA: TGTGCCAGCAGCTTAGGGACGTTCGACTATGGCTACACCTTC; CDR3 protein: CASSLGTFDYGYTF; J gene: TRBJ1-2; V gene: TRBV7-9; D gene: .; clone size: many
CDR3 DNA: TGCGCCAGCAGCACCGGAAGCACAGATACGCAGTATTTT; CDR3 protein: CASSTGSTDTQYF; J gene: TRBJ2-3; V gene: TRBV5-1; D gene: .; clone size: many
CDR3 DNA: TGTGCCACCAGCAGAGACTCCGGGACTATTACCTACGAGCAGTACTTC; CDR3 protein: CATSRDSGTITYEQYF; J gene: TRBJ2-7; V gene: TRBV15; D gene: TRBD2; clone size: many
CDR3 DNA: TGTGCCAGCATCCCCGGGGGGGCGGGCTACAATGAGCAGTTCTTC; CDR3 protein: CASIPGGAGYNEQFF; J gene: TRBJ2-1; V gene: TRBV12-3/TRBV12-4; D gene: TRBD2; clone size: many
CDR3 DNA: TGTGCCAGTAGTCGATTAGCCAAAAACATTCAGTACTTC; CDR3 protein: CASSRLAKNIQYF; J gene: TRBJ2-4; V gene: TRBV2; D gene: .; clone size: few
CDR3 DNA: TGTGCCAGCAGCAGGGTAGCGGACTCCTACAATGAGCAGTTCTTC; CDR3 protein: CASSRVADSYNEQFF; J gene: TRBJ2-1; V gene: TRBV7-2; D gene: .; clone size: many
CDR3 DNA: TGCGCCAGCAGCCTGGCGGCCATGAACACTGAAGCTTTCTTT; CDR3 protein: CASSLAAMNTEAFF; J gene: TRBJ1-1; V gene: TRBV5-1; D gene: .; clone size: many
CDR3 DNA: TGCGCCAGCAGCAGCTCGCCAGGGGGCGGGGAGCAGTACTTC; CDR3 protein: CASSSSPGGGEQYF; J gene: TRBJ2-7; V gene: TRBV5-1; D gene: TRBD1; clone size: many
CDR3 DNA: TGCAGTGCCCTAGCGCCCAGACAGGGATCCTATGGCTACACCTTC; CDR3 protein: CSALAPRQGSYGYTF; J gene: TRBJ1-2; V gene: TRBV20-1; D gene: TRBD1; clone size: many
CDR3 DNA: TGCAGTGCTAGAGATCCGCGGAGCACAGATACGCAGTATTTT; CDR3 protein: CSARDPRSTDTQYF; J gene: TRBJ2-3; V gene: TRBV20-1; D gene: .; clone size: many
CDR3 DNA: TGCAGTGCTTACAACAGGGGGCATGAGCAGTTCTTC; CDR3 protein: CSAYNRGHEQFF; J gene: TRBJ2-1; V gene: TRBV20-1; D gene: TRBD1; clone size: many
CDR3 DNA: TGTGCCAGCTCACCAGCGGGACAGTCCTACGAGCAGTACTTC; CDR3 protein: CASSPAGQSYEQYF; J gene: TRBJ2-7; V gene: TRBV18; D gene: .; clone size: many
CDR3 DNA: TGTGCCAGCAGTGAGCGGGGGGGCGCATATACGCAGTATTTT; CDR3 protein: CASSERGGAYTQYF; J gene: TRBJ2-3; V gene: TRBV7-3; D gene: TRBD2; clone size: many
CDR3 DNA: TGTGCCAGCTCATACGTTTTGTCCTACGAGCAGTACTTC; CDR3 protein: CASSYVLSYEQYF; J gene: TRBJ2-7; V gene: TRBV18; D gene: .; clone size: .
CDR3 DNA: TGCGCCAGCAGCTCTAAACCGGGACAGGGGTTCGAGACCCAGTACTTC; CDR3 protein: CASSSKPGQGFETQYF; J gene: TRBJ2-5; V gene: TRBV5-1; D gene: TRBD1; clone size: many
CDR3 DNA: TGTGCCAGCAGCACAATAAACAGGGGTGGAGCAGGCTACACCTTC; CDR3 protein: CASSTINRGGAGYTF; J gene: TRBJ1-2; V gene: TRBV7-9; D gene: TRBD1; clone size: many
CDR3 DNA: TGTGCCAGCAGCACAGGGGGCGCGATAGATACGCAGTATTTT; CDR3 protein: CASSTGGAIDTQYF; J gene: TRBJ2-3; V gene: TRBV12-3/TRBV12-4; D gene: TRBD1; clone size: many
CDR3 DNA: TGTGCCAGCAGCCATCAGAATGAGCAGTTCTTC; CDR3 protein: CASSHQNEQFF; J gene: TRBJ2-1; V gene: TRBV3-1; D gene: .; clone size: many
CDR3 DNA: TGCGCCAGCAGCTTGACAGGGATAAACACTGAAGCTTTCTTT; CDR3 protein: CASSLTGINTEAFF; J gene: TRBJ1-1; V gene: TRBV5-1; D gene: .; clone size: many
CDR3 DNA: TGCGCCAGCACGGGCCTTAGCGGGGGGCCGGCGGAGACCCAGTACTTC; CDR3 protein: CASTGLSGGPAETQYF; J gene: TRBJ2-5; V gene: TRBV5-1; D gene: TRBD2; clone size: many
CDR3 DNA: TGTGCCAGCATCTCCCGGAGGGGTCCCCAAGAGACCCAGTACTTC; CDR3 protein: CASISRRGPQETQYF; J gene: TRBJ2-5; V gene: TRBV7-8; D gene: .; clone size: few
CDR3 DNA: TGCGCCAGCAGCTTTGGACAGGGCCCCTACAATGAGCAGTTCTTC; CDR3 protein: CASSFGQGPYNEQFF; J gene: TRBJ2-1; V gene: TRBV5-1; D gene: TRBD1; clone size: many
CDR3 DNA: TGTGCCAGCAGCTTGATGCCGGGGACGCAGTATTTT; CDR3 protein: CASSLMPGTQYF; J gene: TRBJ2-3; V gene: TRBV5-6; D gene: .; clone size: many
CDR3 DNA: TGTGCCAGCACATCGGGGGTCTCCTACAATGAGCAGTTCTTC; CDR3 protein: CASTSGVSYNEQFF; J gene: TRBJ2-1; V gene: TRBV7-6; D gene: .; clone size: many
CDR3 DNA: TGCAGTGCTCCGGGACAGGGAAGAGGTGAAGCTTTCTTT; CDR3 protein: CSAPGQGRGEAFF; J gene: TRBJ1-1; V gene: TRBV20-1; D gene: TRBD1; clone size: .
CDR3 DNA: TGTGCCAGCAGCACAACCCCCAAAGGCTACACCTTC; CDR3 protein: CASSTTPKGYTF; J gene: TRBJ1-2; V gene: TRBV9; D gene: .; clone size: many
CDR3 DNA: TGTGCCAGCAGTTACGACCTCCTATCCGGGGCTTTCTTT; CDR3 protein: CASSYDLLSGAFF; J gene: TRBJ1-1; V gene: TRBV6-5; D gene: .; clone size: many
CDR3 DNA: TGCAGCGTTGAGGGGGACAGGTCAAGCTCCTACGAGCAGTACTTC; CDR3 protein: CSVEGDRSSSYEQYF; J gene: TRBJ2-7; V gene: TRBV29-1; D gene: TRBD1; clone size: many
CDR3 DNA: TGTGCCAGCAGCCCCGGGACTTCCAGCGAGCAGTACTTC; CDR3 protein: CASSPGTSSEQYF; J gene: TRBJ2-7; V gene: TRBV7-3; D gene: .; clone size: many
CDR3 DNA: TGCAGTGCTAGGGAGGGTAGGGGGCAGTTCTTC; CDR3 protein: CSAREGRGQFF; J gene: TRBJ2-1; V gene: TRBV20-1; D gene: .; clone size: many
CDR3 DNA: TGCGCCAGCAGCTTTGTCGGACAGGGCACAGATACGCAGTATTTT; CDR3 protein: CASSFVGQGTDTQYF; J gene: TRBJ2-3; V gene: TRBV5-1; D gene: TRBD1; clone size: many
CDR3 DNA: TGTGCTAGTGGTTTGGACTTTGGGGGGGGGACTGAAGCTTTCTTT; CDR3 protein: CASGLDFGGGTEAFF; J gene: TRBJ1-1; V gene: TRBV12-5; D gene: .; clone size: many
CDR3 DNA: TGCGCCAGCAGCTCTGACCTAGCTCGGAATAACAATGAGCAGTTCTTC; CDR3 protein: CASSSDLARNNNEQFF; J gene: TRBJ2-1; V gene: TRBV5-1; D gene: .; clone size: medium-sized
CDR3 DNA: TGCGCCAGCAGCGTCGGGACGGCGAACACTGAAGCTTTCTTT; CDR3 protein: CASSVGTANTEAFF; J gene: TRBJ1-1; V gene: TRBV5-1; D gene: .; clone size: few
CDR3 DNA: TGCAGTGCTCCCGGACAGAGGAACACTGAAGCTTTCTTT; CDR3 protein: CSAPGQRNTEAFF; J gene: TRBJ1-1; V gene: TRBV20-1; D gene: .; clone size: many
CDR3 DNA: TGCGCCAGCAGCCCCCTGGTAGCGGGGGAGAATGAGCAGTTCTTC; CDR3 protein: CASSPLVAGENEQFF; J gene: TRBJ2-1; V gene: TRBV5-1; D gene: TRBD2; clone size: many
CDR3 DNA: TGTGCCAGCAGTTACAGGGCCGACTGGACAAAGGCAGATACGCAGTATTTT; CDR3 protein: CASSYRADWTKADTQYF; J gene: TRBJ2-3; V gene: TRBV6-6; D gene: .; clone size: .
CDR3 DNA: TGCAGTGCCCGCCGAACAGGGGGCGGTGAAGCTTTCTTT; CDR3 protein: CSARRTGGGEAFF; J gene: TRBJ1-1; V gene: TRBV20-1; D gene: TRBD1; clone size: many
CDR3 DNA: TGTGCCACCAGTGATCCAACAGGAGGCAATGAGCAGTTCTTC; CDR3 protein: CATSDPTGGNEQFF; J gene: TRBJ2-1; V gene: TRBV24-1; D gene: .; clone size: many
CDR3 DNA: TGTGCCAGCAGCAAACTAGCGGGGGGGCGGGAGACCCAGTACTTC; CDR3 protein: CASSKLAGGRETQYF; J gene: TRBJ2-5; V gene: TRBV7-2; D gene: TRBD2; clone size: many
CDR3 DNA: TGTGCCAGCAGCTCCCCGGGGGGGGCAGGTGGCTACACCTTC; CDR3 protein: CASSSPGGAGGYTF; J gene: TRBJ1-2; V gene: TRBV3-1; D gene: .; clone size: many
CDR3 DNA: TGTGCCAGCAGTGAAATCGTGAAGGGCTACACCTTC; CDR3 protein: CASSEIVKGYTF; J gene: TRBJ1-2; V gene: TRBV25-1; D gene: .; clone size: many
CDR3 DNA: TGCAGCGTCAACAGGGTTTACAATGAGCAGTTCTTC; CDR3 protein: CSVNRVYNEQFF; J gene: TRBJ2-1; V gene: TRBV29-1; D gene: .; clone size: many
CDR3 DNA: TGCAGTGCTAGTGGAGTCGGCGAGCAGTACTTC; CDR3 protein: CSASGVGEQYF; J gene: TRBJ2-7; V gene: TRBV20-1; D gene: .; clone size: many
CDR3 DNA: TGCGCCAGCAGCCAAGATCGGTGGGACAGGGAGAGGAATGGCTACACCTTC; CDR3 protein: CASSQDRWDRERNGYTF; J gene: TRBJ1-2; V gene: TRBV4-1; D gene: TRBD1; clone size: many
CDR3 DNA: TGCGCCAGCAGCCGAGACTGGACTGAAGCTTTCTTT; CDR3 protein: CASSRDWTEAFF; J gene: TRBJ1-1; V gene: TRBV5-1; D gene: .; clone size: many
CDR3 DNA: TGCGCCAGCAGCCGGACAGGGGAACCCACTGAAGCTTTCTTT; CDR3 protein: CASSRTGEPTEAFF; J gene: TRBJ1-1; V gene: TRBV5-1; D gene: TRBD1; clone size: many
CDR3 DNA: TGTGCCAGCAGTTTGACCTTGAACACTGAAGCTTTCTTT; CDR3 protein: CASSLTLNTEAFF; J gene: TRBJ1-1; V gene: TRBV7-2; D gene: .; clone size: many
CDR3 DNA: TGTGCCAGCAGTTTCGATCCAGCGGGGGGCCCCTACGAGCAGTACTTC; CDR3 protein: CASSFDPAGGPYEQYF; J gene: TRBJ2-7; V gene: TRBV6-5; D gene: TRBD2; clone size: many